Each of the 10 T cell receptor beta chains below was sequenced from the same sample in a study of shared clonotypes between healthy human individuals. The data were produced by immunoSEQ multiplex PCR, yet TCRdb's version contains in-frame clones alone and is incomplete. The data hold about 1.1 million clones, with around three quarters observed a single time. Sequencing was performed on memory CD4+ T cells from PBMCs. Subset denoted: CD45RA-negative fraction. These receptors originate from a man younger than 35 in good health. Some clones in this sample may be carry-over from other donors' samples.

The chain couples TRBV2 to TRBJ2-7; D unresolved. This CDR3 has 15 residues. The germline gives CDR1 SNHLY, CDR2 FYNNEI. V gave up 1 base and J gave up 0 bases, with 10 bases separating them. The CDR3 region has the DNA TGTGCCAGCAGTGAAGGCCAGGCCATCTCCTACGAGCAGTACTTC. Amino acid sequence: CASSEGQAISYEQYF.

This clone has just a few counts. CDR3 coding DNA: TGTGCCGTAAGCGGGACCTCCTACAATGAGCAGTTCTTC. Translating gives CAVSGTSYNEQFF. The chain is built from TRBV11-2 and TRBJ2-1, with 7 bases matching TRBD2. This CDR3 comprises 13 residues. The germline V gene has CDR1 SGHAT and CDR2 FQNNGV. The J segment lost 0 bases and the V segment lost 11 bases, leaving 4 bases of the junction unmatched.

The rearrangement links TRBV6-1 to TRBJ1-2; no firm D call. Germline values: CDR1 MNHNS, CDR2 SASEGT. The CDR3 totals 13 residues. The V gene lost 6 bases and the J gene lost 1 base, with 9 bases spanning the gap. CDR3 loop: CASSSEFNYGYTF. CDR3 in DNA: TGTGCCAGCAGCAGTGAGTTTAACTATGGCTACACCTTC.

This chain connects TRBV15 to TRBJ2-7; D may be TRBD1 or TRBD2 (5 bases each). The germline V gene has CDR1 LNHNV and CDR2 YYDKDF (reference sequence). V lost 0 bases to trimming and J lost 7 bases, with 16 bases between them. The CDR3 extends over 15 amino acids. DNA for the CDR3: TGTGCCACCAGCAGAGATGTGGTGGGGGTTGAAGAGCAGTACTTC. Translated, it gives CATSRDVVGVEEQYF.

This rearrangement joins TRBV6-6 to TRBJ2-7; D is perhaps TRBD2 (5 bases). The CDR3 is made up of 14 amino acids. Germline V CDR1 and CDR2: MNHNY, SVGAGI (reference sequence). V was cut by 0 bases and J by 5 bases, with 11 bases left in between. The chain's CDR3 is CASSYSSLGDEQYF. DNA for the CDR3: TGTGCCAGCAGTTACTCGAGCCTCGGGGACGAGCAGTACTTC.

The rearrangement links TRBV5-6 to TRBJ1-5; no definite D call. Germline CDR1 reads SGHDT; CDR2 reads YYEEEE. V was trimmed by 2 bases and J by 5 bases, leaving 11 bases between them. The CDR3 loop spans 14 amino acids. The CDR3 reads CASSLKGEHQPQHF. CDR3 coding DNA: TGTGCCAGCAGCTTAAAGGGAGAACATCAGCCCCAGCATTTT.

The V gene is TRBV5-1, the J gene TRBJ2-7, with TRBD2 matching 8 bases. CDR3 length: 15 amino acids. From germline, CDR1 is SGHRS and CDR2 YFSETQ. Trimming took 0 bases from V and 4 from J; bases not matched to a gene: 6. In DNA form, the CDR3 reads TGCGCCAGCAGCTTGGAGGGGACTAGGAGGTACGAGCAGTACTTC. Its translation is CASSLEGTRRYEQYF.

The V call is TRBV5-1, the J call TRBJ2-3, with a tentative D call TRBD2 (6 bases). This CDR3 spans 14 amino acids. The germline gives CDR1 SGHRS, CDR2 YFSETQ. The V end was cut by 4 bases, the J end by 11 bases, with 20 bases between. CDR3 sequence (DNA): TGCGCCAGCAGCCCGGGGCCCCGGGACTCGGAGCAGTATTTT. It yields the protein CASSPGPRDSEQYF.

The chain joins TRBV25-1 to TRBJ2-7, with D possibly being TRBD1 or TRBD2 (6 bases each). The V gene's germline CDR1 is MGHDK and CDR2 SYGVNS. CDR3 size: 13 residues. V shed 10 bases and J shed 2 bases, with 15 bases lying between them. Here the CDR3 reads CAMGGVKPYEQYF. The CDR3 DNA sequence: TGTGCCATGGGGGGCGTCAAACCCTACGAGCAGTACTTC.

This rearrangement joins TRBV29-1 to TRBJ2-7; D tentatively fits TRBD1 or TRBD2 (5 bases each). This CDR3 has 12 residues. V dropped 8 bases and J dropped 6 bases, with 17 bases sitting between them. Per germline, CDR1 SQVTM and CDR2 ANQGSEA. CDR3 in amino acids: CSSRRGDGEQYF. The CDR3 DNA reads as TGCAGCTCACGACGGGGCGACGGCGAGCAGTACTTC.